Below are 23 T cell receptor beta chains sequenced from a single sample in a study of shared clonotypes between healthy human individuals. Using immunoSEQ multiplex PCR, the repertoire was profiled, and TCRdb retains in-frame clones only, with some absent. Of over a million clones listed, roughly 96% are singletons. The specimen was naive CD4+ T cells sorted from blood. Described subset: CD45RA+ positively selected. Receptors were obtained from a man aged 25-45 years in good health.

The chain joins TRBV4-1 to TRBJ2-1, with TRBD2 matching 14 bases. The germline CDR1 and CDR2 sequences are MGHRA and YSYEKL. V shed 0 bases, J shed 9 bases, and the junction held 4 bases outside the gene matches. This CDR3 region has 16 residues. CDR3 bases: TGCGCCAGCAGCCAAGAGGGACTAGCGGGAGCAAGTGAGCAGTTCTTC. Translation: CASSQEGLAGASEQFF.

The chain combines TRBV4-1 with TRBJ1-5; a weak D match, TRBD1 (6 bases). V lost 2 bases to trimming and J lost 6 bases, with 14 bases between them. The CDR3 extends over 15 amino acids. CDR1 is MGHRA and CDR2 is YSYEKL in the germline V gene. Here the CDR3 reads CASSQQGIVSQPQHF. CDR3 in DNA: TGCGCCAGCAGCCAACAGGGGATTGTTAGTCAGCCCCAGCATTTT.

The V gene is TRBV9, the J gene TRBJ2-7, with 8 nucleotides matching TRBD2. Germline lookup yields CDR1 SGDLS and CDR2 YYNGEE. The CDR3 runs to 15 residues. Trimming took 4 bases from V and 3 from J; bases not matched to a gene: 9. The CDR3 DNA is TGTGCCAGCAGCCCTGGTAGCGGGATGAACTACGAGCAGTACTTC. Its protein product is CASSPGSGMNYEQYF.

The DNA for the CDR3 is TGTGCCAGCAGCCCCCGGGCACAGGGCAGTCGTGGCTACACCTTC. As protein: CASSPRAQGSRGYTF. This sequence joins TRBV9 and TRBJ1-2; the D gene is possibly TRBD1 (6 bases). The V gene lost 4 bases and the J gene lost 7 bases, with 20 bases spanning the gap. Germline V gene data show CDR1 as SGDLS and CDR2 as YYNGEE. The CDR3 loop spans 15 amino acids.

The gene calls are TRBV29-1 and TRBJ2-2, with TRBD1 as a possible D gene (6 bases). The length of the CDR3 is 14 residues. Trimming took off 7 bases at V and 2 bases at J, with 14 bases between the two ends. Germline CDR1 is SQVTM and CDR2 is ANQGSEA. The CDR3 nucleotides read TGCAGCGGTAGTGGACAGACTAACACCGGGGAGCTGTTTTTT. This sequence encodes CSGSGQTNTGELFF.

The rearrangement links TRBV9 to TRBJ2-3; D perhaps matches TRBD1 (6 bases). The CDR3 is 14 residues long. The germline CDR1 and CDR2 sequences are SGDLS and YYNGEE. Trimming removed 3 bases at V and 2 bases at J, with 10 bases between. CDR3 amino acids: CASSARQATDTQYF. The CDR3 nucleotides read TGTGCCAGCAGCGCCCGACAGGCCACAGATACGCAGTATTTT.

The rearrangement links TRBV7-9 to TRBJ1-1; D perhaps matches TRBD1 (5 bases). V lost 5 bases to trimming and J lost 8 bases, with 9 bases between them. The CDR3 has 11 residues. Germline V CDR1 and CDR2: SEHNR, FQNEAQ (reference sequence). Here the CDR3 DNA reads TGTGCCAGCAGCAGACAGTACGAAGCTTTCTTT. This sequence encodes CASSRQYEAFF.

In the case of this clone: One end of the junction varies from germline; a read error may be responsible. Other DNA sequences of this sample code for an identical CDR3. The V and J genes are TRBV5-6 and TRBJ2-3, with D perhaps matching TRBD2 (5 bases). The CDR3 is 13 residues long. CDR1 and CDR2 from the germline V gene are SGHDT and YYEEEE. The CDR3 region has the DNA TGTGCCAGCAGCCCCCATATGGAGGATACGCAATATTTT. Amino acids: CASSPHMEDTQYF.

The chain uses TRBV7-6 and TRBJ2-1, with 9 bases lining up with TRBD2. CDR1 is SGHVS, CDR2 FNYEAQ, per germline. The length of the CDR3 is 16 residues. Trimming took 1 base from V and 3 from J; bases not matched to a gene: 4. The CDR3 sequence is CASSLVASGIYNEQFF. CDR3 DNA: TGTGCCAGCAGCTTAGTAGCTAGCGGGATCTACAATGAGCAGTTCTTC.

The chain carries TRBV29-1 and TRBJ2-7, with 7 bases aligning to TRBD1. The CDR3 runs to 13 residues. V trimming: 4 bases; J trimming: 6 bases; junction bases outside the gene matches: 9. CDR1 and CDR2 (germline): SQVTM, ANQGSEA. The CDR3 here is CSVAQGKPGEQYF. The CDR3 DNA is TGCAGCGTTGCACAGGGGAAGCCGGGCGAGCAGTACTTC.

V and J are TRBV29-1 and TRBJ1-5, with 8 bases identical to TRBD1. With 4 bases clipped from V and 0 bases from J, the junction kept 5 bases outside the gene matches. CDR3 length equals 15 residues. Germline V gives CDR1 SQVTM, CDR2 ANQGSEA. The CDR3 DNA reads TGCAGCGTTGTAACAGGGGGAAATAGCAATCAGCCCCAGCATTTT. Encoded protein: CSVVTGGNSNQPQHF.

The rearrangement uses TRBV5-3 and TRBJ2-5; 7 bases map to TRBD1. TRBV5-3 is treated as an ORF (open reading frame) with a function not yet certain. The ends lost 5 bases at V and 4 bases at J; junction bases unmatched: 11. CDR3 length: 15 residues. The CDR3, as DNA: TGTGCCAGAAGTGTTGAGGGGGCGCGGAGAGAGACCCAGTACTTC. The encoded protein is CARSVEGARRETQYF.

The chain uses TRBV11-1 and TRBJ2-7; D might be TRBD1 or TRBD2, each matching 6 bases. Trimming removed 7 bases from V and 3 bases from J, with 19 bases in between. This CDR3 is 15 amino acids long. From germline, CDR1 is SGHAT and CDR2 FQDESV (reference sequence). The DNA for the CDR3 is TGTGCCAGCACCGAATTACAGGGCGGGGTCTACGAGCAGTACTTC. This translates into CASTELQGGVYEQYF.

This chain connects TRBV4-3 to TRBJ2-7, with D unclear. The CDR3 extends over 15 amino acids. From germline, CDR1 is LGHNA and CDR2 YSLEER. The V end was cut by 0 bases, the J end by 0 bases, with 9 bases between. CDR3 amino acids: CASSQDWKVSYEQYF. The CDR3 region has the DNA TGCGCCAGCAGCCAAGATTGGAAGGTCTCCTACGAGCAGTACTTC.

This chain links TRBV10-3 with TRBJ2-7, with TRBD1 as a possible D gene (6 bases). V was trimmed by 10 bases and J by 6 bases, leaving 22 bases between them. Per the germline V gene, CDR1 is ENHRY and CDR2 is SYGVKD. This CDR3 is 14 amino acids long. As DNA, the CDR3 is TGTGCCACCCTTAAGACAGGTCCCCCCTCCGAGCAGTACTTC. It codes for CATLKTGPPSEQYF.

The chain links TRBV5-1 to TRBJ2-1; TRBD2 matches 9 bases. The CDR3 sequence is 14 residues long. Germline CDR1 and CDR2: SGHRS and YFSETQ. J lost 9 bases, V lost 7 bases, and 11 bases had no gene match. The CDR3 region has the DNA TGCGCCAGCTGGCGGCTAGCGGGGCGAAGTGAGCAGTTCTTC. Its protein product is CASWRLAGRSEQFF.

In its sample, this clone was seen once. This chain connects TRBV2 to TRBJ1-1; a possible D gene is TRBD1 (5 bases). Germline V gives CDR1 SNHLY, CDR2 FYNNEI. Trimming shortened V by 7 bases and J by 6 bases, and 9 bases separated the two germline ends. The CDR3 length is 11 residues. CDR3 amino acids: CASNRDPEAFF. CDR3 nucleotide sequence: TGTGCCAGCAACCGGGACCCTGAAGCTTTCTTT.

The V call is TRBV7-2, the J call TRBJ2-7; TRBD2 agrees at 7 bases. CDR1 is SGHTA, CDR2 FQGNSA, per germline. The CDR3 consists of 15 residues. V was clipped by 4 bases and J by 2 bases; unmatched bases: 8. CDR3 residues: CASSSRLGGAYEQYF. For the CDR3, the DNA is TGTGCCAGCAGCTCTCGCTTGGGGGGGGCCTACGAGCAGTACTTC.

This clone came up once. This chain connects TRBV28 to TRBJ1-4; D is unresolved. V was trimmed by 8 bases and J by 0 bases, leaving 10 bases between them. CDR3 size: 14 residues. Germline assignment: CDR1 MDHEN and CDR2 SYDVKM. CDR3: CASGYETTNEKLFF. The CDR3 DNA sequence: TGTGCCAGCGGCTATGAGACAACTAATGAAAAACTGTTTTTT.

A word on this clone: This specimen includes other DNA sequences encoding the same CDR3. The chain has TRBV18 and TRBJ1-1; the D gene is possibly TRBD1 (5 bases). In germline, CDR1 is KGHSH, CDR2 LQKENI. V was pared by 6 bases and J by 3 bases, with 11 bases between. The CDR3 has 13 residues. The CDR3 DNA reads as TGTGCCAGCTCGCCGGGGGGGGACACTGAAGCTTTCTTT. Translation gives CASSPGGDTEAFF.

J is TRBJ2-1 and V is TRBV9, with no clear D. Germline V gives CDR1 SGDLS, CDR2 YYNGEE. This CDR3 comprises 16 residues. The V and J ends lost 3 bases and 5 bases respectively, with 18 bases between them. CDR3 DNA sequence: TGTGCCAGCAGCGGCCCAACGTCCCTTGGGCACAATGAGCAGTTCTTC. As protein: CASSGPTSLGHNEQFF. The variable domain in full, completed from reference TRBV9 and TRBJ2-1, reads DSGVTQTPKHLITATGQRVTLRCSPRSGDLSVYWYQQSLDQGLQFLIQYYNGEERAKGNILERFSAQQFPDLHSELNLSSLELGDSALYFCASSGPTSLGHNEQFFGPGTRLTVL.

The V and J genes are TRBV12-2 and TRBJ2-7; the tabulated D call, TRBD1, remains unverified against the DNA. TRBV12-2 is a listed pseudogene. The CDR3 covers 17 residues. CDR3 sequence: CASRFIQRDRFSYEQYF. The CDR3 DNA sequence: TGTGCAAGTCGCTTTATTCAACGGGACAGGTTCTCCTACGAGCAGTACTTC.

J is TRBJ2-6 and V is TRBV9; D gene unclear. The V gene's germline CDR1 is SGDLS and CDR2 YYNGEE. The CDR3 runs 16 residues. V gave up 0 bases and J gave up 0 bases, with 7 bases separating them. In nucleotides, the CDR3 is TGTGCCAGCAGCGTAGACGGATACTCTGGGGCCAACGTCCTGACTTTC. Protein: CASSVDGYSGANVLTF. The entire variable domain, with the rest obtained from reference TRBV9 and TRBJ2-6, is as follows: DSGVTQTPKHLITATGQRVTLRCSPRSGDLSVYWYQQSLDQGLQFLIQYYNGEERAKGNILERFSAQQFPDLHSELNLSSLELGDSALYFCASSVDGYSGANVLTFGAGSRLTVL.